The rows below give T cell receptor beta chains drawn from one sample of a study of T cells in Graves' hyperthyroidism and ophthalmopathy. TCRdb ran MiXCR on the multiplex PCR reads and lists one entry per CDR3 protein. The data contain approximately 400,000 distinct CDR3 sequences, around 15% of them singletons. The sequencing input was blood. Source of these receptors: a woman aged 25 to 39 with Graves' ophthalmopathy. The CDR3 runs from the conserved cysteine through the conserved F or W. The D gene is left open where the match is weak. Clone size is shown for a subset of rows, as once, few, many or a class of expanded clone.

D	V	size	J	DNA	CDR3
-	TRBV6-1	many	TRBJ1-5	TGTGCCAGCAGCGTCAGGGAAAACCAGCCCCAGCATTTT	CASSVRENQPQHF
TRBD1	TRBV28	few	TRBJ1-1	TGTGAGAGGCGGGACAGGTGGAACACTGAAGCTTTCTTT	CERRDRWNTEAFF
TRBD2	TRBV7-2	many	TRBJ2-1	TGTGCCAGCAGCTTGCACTCGGGACTAACCAAAAATGAGCAGTTCTTC	CASSLHSGLTKNEQFF
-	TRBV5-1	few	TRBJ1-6	TGCGCCAGCAGCTTGGCCGGGGCCAATAATTCACCCTTCCACTTT	CASSLAGANNSPFHF
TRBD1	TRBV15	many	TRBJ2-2	TGTGCCACCAGCAGAGAGGTGACAGGGTCCGGGGAGCTGTTTTTT	CATSREVTGSGELFF
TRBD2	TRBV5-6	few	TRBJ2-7	TGTGCCAGCAGCTTGCCTAGCGGGGGGTTCGGCGAGCAGTACTTC	CASSLPSGGFGEQYF
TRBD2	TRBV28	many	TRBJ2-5	TGTGCCAGCAGTTCAAACGGGGGGTCGGGAGAGACCCAGTACTTC	CASSSNGGSGETQYF
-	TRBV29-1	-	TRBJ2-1	TGCAGCGTTGAAGCGCGGCGGTCGTACTACAATGAGCAGTTCTTC	CSVEARRSYYNEQFF
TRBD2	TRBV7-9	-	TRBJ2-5	TGTGCCAGCAGTGCAGTCGGGGGGGCTAAGACCCAGTACTTC	CASSAVGGAKTQYF
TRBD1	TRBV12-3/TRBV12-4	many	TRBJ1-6	TGTGCCAGCGCCCGGGACAGGGGTTCCTATAATTCACCCCTCCACTTT	CASARDRGSYNSPLHF
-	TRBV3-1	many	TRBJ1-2	TGTGCCAGCAGCCAAGAAGTCGGGGGGGCTAACTATGGCTACACCTTC	CASSQEVGGANYGYTF
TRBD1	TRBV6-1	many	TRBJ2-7	TGTGCCAGCAGATCTACAGGGGGCCCCTACGAGCAGTACTTC	CASRSTGGPYEQYF
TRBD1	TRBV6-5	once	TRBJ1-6	TGTGCCAGCATGTTCGACAGGGTCGGTTCACCCCTCCACTTT	CASMFDRVGSPLHF
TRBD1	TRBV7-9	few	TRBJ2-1	TGTGCCAGCAGCACCCTGACAGGGTCGGATGAGCAGTTCTTC	CASSTLTGSDEQFF
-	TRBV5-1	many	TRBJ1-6	TGCGCCAGCAGCACGGATCAGGGAAGGTCACCCCTCCACTTT	CASSTDQGRSPLHF
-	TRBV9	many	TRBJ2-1	TGTGCCAGCAGCGTAGATGGGGGGATGGTCTACAATGAGCAGTTCTTC	CASSVDGGMVYNEQFF
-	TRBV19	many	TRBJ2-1	TGTGCCAGTAGTACGCAAGTGGCACTTGAGCAGTTCTTC	CASSTQVALEQFF
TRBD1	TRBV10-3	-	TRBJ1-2	TGTGCCATCAGCGACCGGGACAGCTATGGCTACACCTTC	CAISDRDSYGYTF
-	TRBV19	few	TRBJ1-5	TGTGCCAGTAGGCCTCGGGGGGGCTATCAGCCCCAGCATTTT	CASRPRGGYQPQHF
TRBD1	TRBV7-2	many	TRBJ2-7	TGTGCCAGCAGCTCTACCGGGACAGGGGTCCACGAGCAGTACTTC	CASSSTGTGVHEQYF